This T cell receptor beta chain was observed in a study of T cells after yellow fever vaccination. This clonotype was recorded many times. Its target is unknown. Study results and limitations: Only a minor proportion of clonotypes was detected across both CD4 and CD8 compartments.

A 5'RACE template-switching step, the method used to make TCR cDNA, added a universal primer site and UMIs. TCRdb processed the 5' RACE reads anew with MiXCR; each CDR3 protein has one entry. There are over 200,000 distinct CDR3 sequences in the sample; about 7% occur only once, and roughly 1% lies in the top ten. Trimming took 4 bases from V and 3 from J; bases not matched to a gene: 9. This CDR3 comprises 15 residues. Germline CDR1 and CDR2: SGHAT and FQNNGV. The sequence was obtained from a man aged 30-40 years who received the YFV17D yellow fever vaccine. The V gene is TRBV11-2, the J gene TRBJ2-7; 7 nucleotides align to TRBD2. Material: CD4+ T cells sorted from PBMCs, obtained on the day of the yellow fever booster vaccination. The CDR3 nucleotides read TGTGCCAGCAGCTCTCAGGCGCGCGGGAGCTACGAGCAGTACTTC. Translation: CASSSQARGSYEQYF.